Presented here are 6 T cell receptor beta chains from one specimen sequenced in a study of control samples from healthy donors and cancer patients. Only in-frame clones appear in the TCRdb table, and some are missing; sequencing was by immunoSEQ multiplex PCR. The sample includes 70,000 to 80,000 clones, over 65% of them seen just once. Sequencing input: blood. The receptor source for this set is a man aged 45 to 65 in good health.

The J gene is TRBJ1-6, the V gene TRBV30, with unresolved D. In germline, CDR1 is GTSNPN, CDR2 SVGIG (reference sequence). V lost 0 bases, J lost 8 bases, and 5 bases lay in between. The length of the CDR3 is 12 residues. The CDR3 loop reads CAWSVVDSPLHF. DNA of the CDR3: TGTGCCTGGAGTGTTGTAGATTCACCCCTCCACTTT. The whole variable domain, remainder taken from reference TRBV30 and TRBJ1-6, is SQTIHQWPATLVQPVGSPLSLECTVEGTSNPNLYWYRQAAGRGLQLLFYSVGIGQISSEVPQNLSASRPQDRQFILSSKKLLLSDSGFYLCAWSVVDSPLHFGNGTRLTVT.

This clone appeared once. V gene TRBV19 combines with J gene TRBJ2-3; TRBD1 matches 10 bases. CDR1 is LNHDA and CDR2 is SQIVND in the germline V gene (reference sequence). The CDR3 covers 15 residues. Unmatched junction bases numbered 1, after V lost 3 bases and J lost 1 base. The CDR3 loop reads CASSIGTGGTDTQYF. CDR3 in DNA: TGTGCCAGTAGTATCGGGACAGGGGGCACAGATACGCAGTATTTT.

This chain connects TRBV4-3 to TRBJ1-6; the D is unclear. This CDR3 has 13 amino acids. In germline, CDR1 is LGHNA, CDR2 YSLEER. The ends were cut back, 1 base at V and 7 bases at J, with 5 bases in the middle. CDR3 loop: CASSQGVNSPLHF. The CDR3 DNA reads TGCGCCAGCAGCCAAGGGGTGAATTCACCCCTCCACTTT.

J is TRBJ2-3 and V is TRBV18; 14 bases fit TRBD2. With V trimmed by 3 bases and J by 2 bases, 4 bases remained unmatched. The germline V gene encodes CDR1 KGHSH and CDR2 LQKENI. The CDR3 totals 17 residues. The CDR3 DNA follows: TGTGCCAGCTCACCGGGACTAGCGGGAGCCGCCACAGATACGCAGTATTTT. It is translated as CASSPGLAGAATDTQYF.

The V gene is TRBV18, the J gene TRBJ1-1; 8 positions agree with TRBD1. Germline values: CDR1 KGHSH, CDR2 LQKENI. J was trimmed by 8 bases and V by 6 bases; bases with no gene match: 5. This CDR3 has 12 residues. The CDR3 bases are TGTGCCAGCTCGCCCCGGACAGGGGAAGCTTTCTTT. Translation: CASSPRTGEAFF.

The V call is TRBV30, the J call TRBJ2-5, with a tentative D call TRBD2 (5 bases). CDR1 and CDR2 from the germline V gene are GTSNPN and SVGIG (reference sequence). The CDR3 runs 14 residues. With 5 bases removed from V and 5 bases from J, the gap between germline ends came to 18 bases. The CDR3 loop is CAWCRDHLSETQYF. For the CDR3, the DNA is TGTGCCTGGTGCCGGGATCATCTGTCGGAGACCCAGTACTTC.